Presented here are 10 T cell receptor beta chains from one specimen sequenced in a study of Graves' ophthalmopathy and Graves' hyperthyroidism. Transcripts of RNA were the source for amplifying TCR beta CDR3 regions. After a first-round RT-PCR with HTBI primers, a second-round multiplex PCR was run. MiXCR was run by TCRdb on the multiplex PCR reads, yielding one entry per CDR3 protein. The sample includes over a million distinct CDR3 sequences, less than 45% of them seen just once. What was sequenced was peripheral blood or thyroid tissue (not recorded which). The source of these receptors is an adult man with Graves' hyperthyroidism.

The chain recombines TRBV7-3 with TRBJ2-5; 9 bases line up with TRBD2. The V gene end was trimmed by 5 bases and the J gene end by 4 bases; junction bases not matched to a gene: 11. CDR1 and CDR2 (germline): SGHTA, FQGTGA. CDR3 length: 16 residues. As DNA, the CDR3 is TGTGCCAGCAGCCCCTCTTTAAGCGGGGGGTTAGAGACCCAGTACTTC. It codes for CASSPSLSGGLETQYF.

V gene TRBV6-1 combines with J gene TRBJ1-1, with 7 bases aligning to TRBD1. V shed 7 bases, J shed 6 bases, and the junction held 17 bases outside the gene matches. The CDR3 extends over 16 amino acids. The germline CDR1 and CDR2 sequences are MNHNS and SASEGT. CDR3: CASNDETGVGRAEAFF. Here the CDR3 DNA reads TGTGCCAGCAACGACGAAACAGGGGTTGGGCGGGCTGAAGCTTTCTTT.

This chain connects TRBV28 to TRBJ1-2; D not resolved. Germline CDR1 MDHEN, CDR2 SYDVKM. The V gene lost 11 bases and the J gene lost 4 bases, with 11 bases spanning the gap. The CDR3 spans 11 residues. The CDR3 protein is CACRALYGYTF. The CDR3, as DNA: TGTGCCTGTAGGGCCCTCTATGGCTACACCTTC.

The gene calls are TRBV7-9 and TRBJ2-7, with D perhaps TRBD1 (6 bases). V shed 1 base and J shed 6 bases, with 16 bases lying between them. The germline CDR1 and CDR2 sequences are SEHNR and FQNEAQ (reference sequence). The CDR3 totals 15 residues. This CDR3 reads CASSLGPQGRIEQYF. Written as DNA, the CDR3 is TGTGCCAGCAGCTTAGGACCACAGGGAAGAATCGAGCAGTACTTC.

This clonotype was recorded at least ten times. The V call is TRBV7-9, the J call TRBJ2-7; the match to TRBD2 covers 8 bases. The CDR3 has 15 residues. CDR1 and CDR2 (germline): SEHNR, FQNEAQ (reference sequence). V dropped 3 bases and J dropped 2; count of bases not matched to a gene: 6. The CDR3 DNA is TGTGCCAGCAGCTTGGGTAGCGGGGAGGCCTACGAGCAGTACTTC. Translation: CASSLGSGEAYEQYF. The variable domain in full, completed from reference TRBV7-9 and TRBJ2-7, reads DTGVSQNPRHKITKRGQNVTFRCDPISEHNRLYWYRQTLGQGPEFLTYFQNEAQLEKSRLLSDRFSAERPKGSFSTLEIQRTEQGDSAMYLCASSLGSGEAYEQYFGPGTRLTVT.

V gene TRBV24-1 combines with J gene TRBJ1-5; no definite D call. This CDR3 spans 14 amino acids. The germline V gene has CDR1 KGHDR and CDR2 SFDVKD. V dropped 1 base and J dropped 11 bases, with 14 bases sitting between them. CDR3 sequence (DNA): TGTGCCACCAGTGATTTAAGGTACCAAGAGACCCAGCATTTT. Protein product: CATSDLRYQETQHF.

This clonotype was observed at least ten times. V is TRBV19 and J is TRBJ1-4; D remains unclear. V lost 9 bases and J 8 bases, leaving 16 bases between the germline ends. This CDR3 region has 13 residues. Germline assignment: CDR1 LNHDA and CDR2 SQIVND (reference sequence). CDR3 sequence reads: CASTLHRNEKLFF. The CDR3 region has the DNA TGTGCCAGCACACTTCACCGGAACGAAAAACTGTTTTTT.

Many counts were recorded for this clonotype. The chain uses TRBV2 and TRBJ2-5; TRBD2 might be the D (6 bases). Germline lookup yields CDR1 SNHLY and CDR2 FYNNEI. The CDR3 consists of 13 residues. V was shortened by 11 bases and J by 2 bases, with 15 bases between the two germline ends. CDR3 DNA sequence: TGTGCCGGACGGCGGGACCAACAAGAGACCCAGTACTTC. It translates to CAGRRDQQETQYF.

This clonotype was recorded at least ten times. The chain employs TRBV5-1 and TRBJ2-7; maybe TRBD2 (6 bases). CDR1 and CDR2 from the germline V gene are SGHRS and YFSETQ. The CDR3 is 17 amino acids. Trimming took 4 bases from V and 6 from J, leaving 26 bases between them. The CDR3 DNA is TGCGCCAGCAGCCCCCGGGGGTGGCGACACGAGAATGGCGAGCAGTACTTC. It translates to CASSPRGWRHENGEQYF.

This clonotype was counted at least ten times. The genes are TRBV7-2 and TRBJ2-5, with D perhaps being TRBD1 or TRBD2 (5 bases each). The V and J ends lost 2 bases and 6 bases respectively, with 13 bases between them. Per germline, CDR1 SGHTA and CDR2 FQGNSA. This CDR3 has 14 residues. The CDR3 region is CASSLPRVGKTQYF. The CDR3 DNA reads TGTGCCAGCAGCTTACCCAGGGTCGGGAAGACCCAGTACTTC.